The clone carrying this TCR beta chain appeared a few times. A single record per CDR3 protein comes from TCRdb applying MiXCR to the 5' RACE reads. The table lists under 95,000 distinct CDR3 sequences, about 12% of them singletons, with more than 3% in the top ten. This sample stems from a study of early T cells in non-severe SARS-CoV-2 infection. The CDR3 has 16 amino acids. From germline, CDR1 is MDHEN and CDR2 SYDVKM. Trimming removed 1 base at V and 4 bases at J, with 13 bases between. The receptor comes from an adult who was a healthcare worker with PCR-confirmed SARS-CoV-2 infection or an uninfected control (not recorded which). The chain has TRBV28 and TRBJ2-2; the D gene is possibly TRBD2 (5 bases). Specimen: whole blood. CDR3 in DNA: TGTGCCAGCAGTTTATTTCTAGGGAGTCGCACCGGGGAGCTGTTTTTT. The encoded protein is CASSLFLGSRTGELFF.